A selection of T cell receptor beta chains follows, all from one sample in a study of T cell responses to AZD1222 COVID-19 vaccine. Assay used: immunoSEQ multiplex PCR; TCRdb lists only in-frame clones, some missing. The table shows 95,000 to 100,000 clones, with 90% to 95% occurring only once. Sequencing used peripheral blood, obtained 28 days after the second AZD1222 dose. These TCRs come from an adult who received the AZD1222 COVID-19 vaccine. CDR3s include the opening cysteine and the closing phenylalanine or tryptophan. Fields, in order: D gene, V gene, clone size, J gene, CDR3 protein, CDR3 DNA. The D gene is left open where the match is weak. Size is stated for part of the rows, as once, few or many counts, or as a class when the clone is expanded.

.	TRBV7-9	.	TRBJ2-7	CASSLGDLWQYF	TGTGCCAGCAGCTTAGGGGACCTTTGGCAGTACTTC
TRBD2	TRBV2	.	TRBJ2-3	CASSPTGGRGDTQYF	TGTGCCAGCAGTCCCACGGGAGGGCGGGGAGATACGCAGTATTTT
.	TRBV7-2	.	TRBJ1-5	CASSALRPNQPQHF	TGTGCCAGCAGCGCCCTCAGACCTAATCAGCCCCAGCATTTT
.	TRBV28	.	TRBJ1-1	CASSSPSVAAFF	TGTGCCAGCAGCTCCCCTTCGGTCGCGGCTTTCTTT
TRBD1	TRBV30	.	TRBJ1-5	CAWSTPRTGGGYSNQPQHF	TGTGCCTGGAGTACGCCCCGGACAGGGGGGGGGTATAGCAATCAGCCCCAGCATTTT
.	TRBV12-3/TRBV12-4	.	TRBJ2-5	CASSFGREETQYF	TGTGCCAGCAGTTTCGGCAGGGAAGAGACCCAGTACTTC
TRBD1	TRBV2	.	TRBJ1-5	CASRYQGARAQPQHF	TGTGCCAGCAGATACCAGGGGGCGCGGGCTCAGCCCCAGCATTTT
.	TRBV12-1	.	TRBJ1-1	CASSFEGGTEAFF	TGTGCCAGCAGCTTTGAAGGGGGCACTGAAGCTTTCTTT
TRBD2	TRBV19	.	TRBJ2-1	CASASGTSVYNEQFF	TGTGCCAGTGCCTCCGGGACTAGCGTATACAATGAGCAGTTCTTC
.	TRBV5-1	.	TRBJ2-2	CASSLRDGNTGELFF	TGCGCCAGCAGTCTCCGGGACGGGAACACCGGGGAGCTGTTTTTT
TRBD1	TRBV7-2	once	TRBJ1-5	CASSPDREGGRSQHF	TGTGCCAGCAGCCCAGACAGGGAGGGTGGTCGGTCCCAGCATTTT
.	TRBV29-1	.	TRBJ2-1	CSVERTAGSHNEQFF	TGCAGCGTTGAGAGGACTGCGGGATCCCACAATGAGCAGTTCTTC
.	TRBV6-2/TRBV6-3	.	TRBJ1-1	CASSRPNTEAFF	TGTGCCAGTAGCAGGCCGAACACTGAAGCTTTCTTT
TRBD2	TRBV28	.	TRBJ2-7	CASSSGQTGRAYEQYF	TGTGCCAGCAGTTCCGGACAGACCGGGAGGGCCTACGAGCAGTACTTC
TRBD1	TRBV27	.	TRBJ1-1	CASWTGRVEAFF	TGTGCCAGCTGGACAGGGAGGGTTGAAGCTTTCTTT